This T cell receptor (beta chain) was identified in a study of tumor-infiltrating lymphocytes in primary liver carcinoma. Looking at the study overall: Tumor lesions were T1-T3 N0M0 and spanned about 4.2 to 11 cm.

A primer in the constant region served to generate TCR beta cDNA from about 470 ng of total RNA. Three-round nested multiplex PCR performed with slightly modified ARM-PCR produced the TCR beta libraries. TRBV1-TRBV30 forward primers paired with a C-beta reverse primer were used in the first two PCR rounds, which ran approximately 11 cycles each. One entry per CDR3 protein results from TCRdb running MiXCR on the multiplex PCR reads. The sample includes 70,000 to 95,000 distinct CDR3 sequences, 55% to 75% of them seen just once. The CDR3 has 15 residues if both end residues are counted. Germline-derived CDR1 and CDR2 are SQVTM and ANQGSEA. General study findings and limits: When set against blood, tumors had a significantly higher top-250-clone fraction (p = 0.039).

Co-extracted RNA and DNA came from roughly 20-30 mg of unsorted bulk tissue. Surgery removed the patients' primary liver carcinoma. Tumor samples each held over 80% viable tumor cells. Comment on this clonotype: Its specificity is not known. The DNA is omitted, as the CDR3 cannot be located on it reliably, and the CDR3 follows TCRdb's listing.

The TCR sequence derives from a man aged 40-55 years with primary liver carcinoma and hepatitis B virus infection. The genes are TRBV29-1 and TRBJ1-1. The source material was liver tumor tissue from sampling region 4. The subset is: tumor region T4, right-lateral pole. CDR3: CSVAAGAQMNTEALF.